The present T cell receptor (beta chain) was sequenced within a study of cytomegalovirus exposure and HLA in healthy donors. Study-wide context: Among about 200 million T cells, an earlier analysis found 90 million to 130 million unique TCR beta sequences.

In the PCR, 60 Vbeta and 13 Jbeta primers were used. Sequencing used immunoSEQ multiplex PCR; TCRdb keeps in-frame clones, though not all of them. The sample records more than 65,000 clones, roughly two thirds being singletons. Overall study findings and caveats: As confirmed in vitro, three CMV-associated chains were specific for CMV antigens. Productive rates of about 90% or about 30% were seen for most TCR beta V segments in an earlier analysis.

V was cut by 0 bases and J by 4 bases, with 13 bases left in between. Germline V CDR1 and CDR2: SGHRS, YFSETQ. The CDR3 is 15 residues long. This clone was seen a handful of times. What it binds is not known. This receptor was obtained from a woman between 45 and 65 years old in good health and CMV-seropositive. Sequencing was done on a sample of PBMCs. The chain links TRBV5-1 to TRBJ2-5, with D possibly being TRBD1 (6 bases). CDR3 sequence (DNA): TGCGCCAGCAGCTTGGGCCTTGGGACATTAGAGACCCAGTACTTC. This gives the protein CASSLGLGTLETQYF.